This TCR beta chain stems from a study of T cells after yellow fever vaccination. Study background: Low-cell-number fractions underwent preparation using SMART-Seq v4 Ultra Low Input.

In making TCR cDNA, 5'RACE template switching added a universal primer site and UMIs to it. TCRdb called the 5' RACE reads again in MiXCR, with one record for every CDR3 protein. The data show about 550,000 distinct CDR3 sequences, under 25% seen once. As concerns this clonotype: Its target is not known.

Study conclusions and caveats: Of the clonotypes, a small share occurred in both CD4 and CD8 compartments. Booster sampling recovered most clones from primary vaccination (under 98% CD4, roughly 90% CD8).

V lost 1 base to trimming and J lost 3 bases, with 10 bases between them. CDR1 SEHNR and CDR2 FQNEAQ come from the germline V gene (reference sequence). The CDR3 sequence is 15 residues long. This TCR came from a man aged 25-40 years who received the YFV17D yellow fever vaccine. This rearrangement joins TRBV7-9 to TRBJ2-1; D is ambiguous. Sequencing used PBMCs, obtained 15 days after the yellow fever booster vaccination. This chain's CDR3 is CASSLGYPLYNEQFF. CDR3 DNA: TGTGCCAGCAGCTTAGGGTACCCTCTCTACAATGAGCAGTTCTTC.